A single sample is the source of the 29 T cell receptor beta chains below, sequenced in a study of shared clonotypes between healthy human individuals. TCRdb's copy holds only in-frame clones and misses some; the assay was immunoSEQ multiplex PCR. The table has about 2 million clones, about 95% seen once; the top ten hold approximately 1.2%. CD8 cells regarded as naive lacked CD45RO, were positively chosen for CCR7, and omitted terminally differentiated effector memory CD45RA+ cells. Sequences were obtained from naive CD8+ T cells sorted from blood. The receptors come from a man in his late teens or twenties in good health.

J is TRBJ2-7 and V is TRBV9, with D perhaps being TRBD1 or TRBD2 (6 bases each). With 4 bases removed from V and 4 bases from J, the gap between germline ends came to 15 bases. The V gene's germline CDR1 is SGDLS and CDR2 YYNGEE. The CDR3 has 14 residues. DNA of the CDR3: TGTGCCAGCAGCCCCGAAGGGGGGATGTACGAGCAGTACTTC. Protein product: CASSPEGGMYEQYF.

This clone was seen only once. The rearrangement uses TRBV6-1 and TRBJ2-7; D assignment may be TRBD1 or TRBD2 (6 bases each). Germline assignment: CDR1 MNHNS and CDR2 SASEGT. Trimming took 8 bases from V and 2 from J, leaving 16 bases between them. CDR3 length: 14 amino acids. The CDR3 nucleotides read TGTGCCAGCTTCCCAGTGGGGGGCCCCTACGAGCAGTACTTC. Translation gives CASFPVGGPYEQYF.

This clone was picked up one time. CDR3: CASSRQGDYYEQYF. Written as DNA, the CDR3 is TGTGCCAGCAGTCGACAGGGTGATTACTACGAGCAGTACTTC. J is TRBJ2-7 and V is TRBV28; the match to TRBD1 covers 7 bases. Germline CDR1 and CDR2: MDHEN and SYDVKM. The V and J ends lost 5 bases and 3 bases, in that order; junction bases with no gene match: 7. The CDR3 consists of 14 residues.

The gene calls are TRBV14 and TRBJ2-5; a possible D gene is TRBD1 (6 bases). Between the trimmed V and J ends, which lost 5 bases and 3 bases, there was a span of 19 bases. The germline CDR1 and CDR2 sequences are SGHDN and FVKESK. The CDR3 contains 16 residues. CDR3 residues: CASSLGPGVIEETQYF. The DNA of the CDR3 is TGTGCCAGCAGCTTGGGACCAGGGGTAATTGAAGAGACCCAGTACTTC.

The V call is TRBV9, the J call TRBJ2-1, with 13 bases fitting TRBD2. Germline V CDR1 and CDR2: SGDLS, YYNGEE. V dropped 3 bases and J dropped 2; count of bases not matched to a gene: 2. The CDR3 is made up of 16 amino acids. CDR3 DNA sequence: TGTGCCAGCAGCGCCACTAGCGGGGGGGCCTACAATGAGCAGTTCTTC. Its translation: CASSATSGGAYNEQFF. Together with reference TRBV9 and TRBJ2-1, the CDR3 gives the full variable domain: DSGVTQTPKHLITATGQRVTLRCSPRSGDLSVYWYQQSLDQGLQFLIQYYNGEERAKGNILERFSAQQFPDLHSELNLSSLELGDSALYFCASSATSGGAYNEQFFGPGTRLTVL.

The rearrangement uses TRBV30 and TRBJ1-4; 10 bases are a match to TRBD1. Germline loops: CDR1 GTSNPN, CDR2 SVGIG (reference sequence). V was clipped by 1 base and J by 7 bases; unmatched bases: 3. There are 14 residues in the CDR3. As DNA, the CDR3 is TGTGCCTGGAGTGACGGGACAGGGGCTGAAAAACTGTTTTTT. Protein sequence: CAWSDGTGAEKLFF.

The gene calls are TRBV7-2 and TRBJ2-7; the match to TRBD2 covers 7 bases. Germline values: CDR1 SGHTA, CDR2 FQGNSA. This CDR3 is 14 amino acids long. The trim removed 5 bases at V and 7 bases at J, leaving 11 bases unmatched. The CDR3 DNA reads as TGTGCCAGCAGCCCCCGTTCATGGGAGGGGGAGCAGTACTTC. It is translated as CASSPRSWEGEQYF.

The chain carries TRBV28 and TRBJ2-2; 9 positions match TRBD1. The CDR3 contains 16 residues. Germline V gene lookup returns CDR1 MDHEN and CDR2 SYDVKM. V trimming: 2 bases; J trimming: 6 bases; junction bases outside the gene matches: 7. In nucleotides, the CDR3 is TGTGCCAGCAGTTTACGGGGACAGGGAACGGCCGGGGAGCTGTTTTTT. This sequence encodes CASSLRGQGTAGELFF.

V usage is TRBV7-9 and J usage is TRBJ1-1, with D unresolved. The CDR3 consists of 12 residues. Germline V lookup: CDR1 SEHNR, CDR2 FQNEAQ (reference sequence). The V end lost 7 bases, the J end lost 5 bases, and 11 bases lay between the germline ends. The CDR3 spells CASINERTEAFF. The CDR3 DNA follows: TGTGCCAGCATTAATGAAAGAACTGAAGCTTTCTTT.

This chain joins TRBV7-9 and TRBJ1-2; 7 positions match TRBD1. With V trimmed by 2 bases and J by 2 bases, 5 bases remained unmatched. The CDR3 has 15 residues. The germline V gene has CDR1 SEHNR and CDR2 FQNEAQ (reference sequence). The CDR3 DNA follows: TGTGCCAGCAGCTTACCAGGGGGACAGAACTATGGCTACACCTTC. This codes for CASSLPGGQNYGYTF.

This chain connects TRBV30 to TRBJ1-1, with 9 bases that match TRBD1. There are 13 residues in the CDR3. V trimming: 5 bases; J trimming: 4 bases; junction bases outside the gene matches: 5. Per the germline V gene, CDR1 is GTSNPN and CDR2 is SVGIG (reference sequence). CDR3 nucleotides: TGTGCCTGGGCTTCGACAGGGGGCACTGAAGCTTTCTTT. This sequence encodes CAWASTGGTEAFF.

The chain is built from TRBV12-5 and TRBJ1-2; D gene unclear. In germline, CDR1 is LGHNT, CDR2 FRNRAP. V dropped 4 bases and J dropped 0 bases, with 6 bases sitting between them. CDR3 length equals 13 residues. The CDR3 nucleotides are TGTGCTAGTGGTTCTCCCACTAACTATGGCTACACCTTC. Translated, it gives CASGSPTNYGYTF.

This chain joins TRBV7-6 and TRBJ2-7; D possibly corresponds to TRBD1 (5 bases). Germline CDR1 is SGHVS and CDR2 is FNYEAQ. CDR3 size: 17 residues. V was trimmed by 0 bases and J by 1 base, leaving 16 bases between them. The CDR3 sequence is CASSLAQTAYDSYEQYF. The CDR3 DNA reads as TGTGCCAGCAGCTTAGCGCAGACAGCCTACGATTCCTACGAGCAGTACTTC.

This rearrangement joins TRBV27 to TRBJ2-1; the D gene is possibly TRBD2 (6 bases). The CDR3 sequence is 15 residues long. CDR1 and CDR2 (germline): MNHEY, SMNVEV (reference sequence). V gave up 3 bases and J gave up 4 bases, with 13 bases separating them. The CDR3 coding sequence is TGTGCCAGCAGTTTTTTGCGGGATGATTACAATGAGCAGTTCTTC. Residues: CASSFLRDDYNEQFF.

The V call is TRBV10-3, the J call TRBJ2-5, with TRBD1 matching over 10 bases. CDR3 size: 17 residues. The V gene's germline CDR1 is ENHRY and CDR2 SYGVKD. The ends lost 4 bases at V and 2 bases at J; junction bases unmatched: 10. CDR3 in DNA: TGTGCCATCAGTGGGGCCGGGACAGGGGATTTTCAAGAGACCCAGTACTTC. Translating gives CAISGAGTGDFQETQYF.

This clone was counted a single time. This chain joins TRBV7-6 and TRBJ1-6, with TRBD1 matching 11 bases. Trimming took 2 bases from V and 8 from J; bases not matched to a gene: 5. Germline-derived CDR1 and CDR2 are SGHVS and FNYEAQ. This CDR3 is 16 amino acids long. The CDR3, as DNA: TGTGCCAGCAGCTTATACGGGACAGGGGGTCATTCACCCCTCCACTTT. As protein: CASSLYGTGGHSPLHF. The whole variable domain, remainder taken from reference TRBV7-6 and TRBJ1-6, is GAGVSQSPRYKVTKRGQDVALRCDPISGHVSLYWYRQALGQGPEFLTYFNYEAQQDKSGLPNDRFSAERPEGSISTLTIQRTEQRDSAMYRCASSLYGTGGHSPLHFGNGTRLTVT.

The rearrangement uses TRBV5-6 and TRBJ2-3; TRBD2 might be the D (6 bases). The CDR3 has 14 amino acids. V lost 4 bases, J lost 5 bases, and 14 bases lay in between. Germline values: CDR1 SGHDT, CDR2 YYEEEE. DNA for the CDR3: TGTGCCAGCAGCCCGGGACTCGCTAAAGATACGCAGTATTTT. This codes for CASSPGLAKDTQYF.

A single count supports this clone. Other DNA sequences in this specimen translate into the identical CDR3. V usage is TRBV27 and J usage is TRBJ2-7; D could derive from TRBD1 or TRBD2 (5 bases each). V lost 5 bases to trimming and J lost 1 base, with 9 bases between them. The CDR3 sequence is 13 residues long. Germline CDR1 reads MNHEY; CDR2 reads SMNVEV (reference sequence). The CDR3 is CASSLGPSYEQYF. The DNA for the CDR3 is TGTGCCAGCAGTCTGGGACCTTCCTACGAGCAGTACTTC.

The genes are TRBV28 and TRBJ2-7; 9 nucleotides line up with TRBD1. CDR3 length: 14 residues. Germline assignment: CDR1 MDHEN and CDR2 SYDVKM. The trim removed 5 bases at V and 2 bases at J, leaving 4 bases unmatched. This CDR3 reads CASSNGQGPYEQYF. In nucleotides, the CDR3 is TGTGCCAGCAGTAACGGACAGGGGCCCTACGAGCAGTACTTC.

CDR3 in DNA: TGTGCCAGCAGCTTAGACCCGGGACTCCCTTCCTACAATGAGCAGTTCTTC. As protein: CASSLDPGLPSYNEQFF. V is TRBV7-9 and J is TRBJ2-1; tentative D call: TRBD2 (6 bases). There are 17 residues in the CDR3. Germline values: CDR1 SEHNR, CDR2 FQNEAQ (reference sequence). V was trimmed by 1 base and J by 1 base, leaving 14 bases between them.

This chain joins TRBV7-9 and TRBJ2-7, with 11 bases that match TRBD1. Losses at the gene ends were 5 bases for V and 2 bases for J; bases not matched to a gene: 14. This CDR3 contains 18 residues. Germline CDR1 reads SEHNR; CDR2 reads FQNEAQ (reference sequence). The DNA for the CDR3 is TGTGCCAGCAGCCCCAATCACGCGTTGGGACAGGGGGCCTACGAGCAGTACTTC. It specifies CASSPNHALGQGAYEQYF.

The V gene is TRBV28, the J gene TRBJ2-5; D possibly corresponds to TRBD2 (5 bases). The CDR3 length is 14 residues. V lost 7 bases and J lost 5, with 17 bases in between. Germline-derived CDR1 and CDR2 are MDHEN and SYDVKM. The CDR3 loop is CASTSPPSGETQYF. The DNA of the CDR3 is TGTGCCAGCACCTCCCCCCCCTCGGGGGAGACCCAGTACTTC.

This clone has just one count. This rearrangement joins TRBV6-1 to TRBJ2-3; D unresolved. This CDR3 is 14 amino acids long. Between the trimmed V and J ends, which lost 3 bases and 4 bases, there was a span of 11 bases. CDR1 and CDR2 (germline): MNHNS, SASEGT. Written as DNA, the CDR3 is TGTGCCAGCAGTGACGAGGATGGTCCAGATACGCAGTATTTT. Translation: CASSDEDGPDTQYF.

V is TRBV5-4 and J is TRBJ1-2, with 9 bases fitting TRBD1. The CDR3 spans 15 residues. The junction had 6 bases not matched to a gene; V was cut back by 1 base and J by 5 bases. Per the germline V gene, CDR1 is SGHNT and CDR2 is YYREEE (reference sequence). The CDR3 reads CASSLWAGTGYGYTF. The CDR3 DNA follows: TGTGCCAGCAGCTTGTGGGCCGGGACAGGGTATGGCTACACCTTC.

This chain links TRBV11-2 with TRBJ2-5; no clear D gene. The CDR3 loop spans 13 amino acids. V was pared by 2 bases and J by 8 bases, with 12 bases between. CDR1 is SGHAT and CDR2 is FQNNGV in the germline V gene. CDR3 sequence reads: CASSLSVSPTQYF. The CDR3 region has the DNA TGTGCCAGCAGCTTATCGGTCAGCCCAACCCAGTACTTC.

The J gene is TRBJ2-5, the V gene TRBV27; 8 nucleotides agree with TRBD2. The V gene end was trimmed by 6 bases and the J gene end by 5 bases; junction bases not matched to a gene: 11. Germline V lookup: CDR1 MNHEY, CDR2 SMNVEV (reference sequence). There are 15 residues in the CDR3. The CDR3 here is CASSGAGGQRETQYF. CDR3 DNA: TGTGCCAGCAGCGGGGCGGGAGGTCAAAGGGAGACCCAGTACTTC.

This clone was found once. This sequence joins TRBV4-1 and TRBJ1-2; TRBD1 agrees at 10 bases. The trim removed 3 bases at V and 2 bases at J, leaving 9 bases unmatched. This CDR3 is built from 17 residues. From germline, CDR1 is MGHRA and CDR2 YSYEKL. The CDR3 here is CASSHPRGDRGNYGYTF. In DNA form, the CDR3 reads TGCGCCAGCAGCCACCCCAGGGGGGACAGGGGAAACTATGGCTACACCTTC.

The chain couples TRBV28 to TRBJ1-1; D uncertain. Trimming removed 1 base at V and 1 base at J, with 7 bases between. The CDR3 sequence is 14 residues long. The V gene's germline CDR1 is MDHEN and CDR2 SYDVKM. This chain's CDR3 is CASSLLYTNTEAFF. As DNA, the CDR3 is TGTGCCAGCAGTTTATTATACACGAACACTGAAGCTTTCTTT.

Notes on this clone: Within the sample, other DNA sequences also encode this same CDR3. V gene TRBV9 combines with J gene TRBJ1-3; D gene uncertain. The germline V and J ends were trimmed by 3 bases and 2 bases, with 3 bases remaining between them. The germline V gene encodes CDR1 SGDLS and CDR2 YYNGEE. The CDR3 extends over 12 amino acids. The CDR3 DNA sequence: TGTGCCAGCAGCGGGACTGGAAACACCATATATTTT. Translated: CASSGTGNTIYF.